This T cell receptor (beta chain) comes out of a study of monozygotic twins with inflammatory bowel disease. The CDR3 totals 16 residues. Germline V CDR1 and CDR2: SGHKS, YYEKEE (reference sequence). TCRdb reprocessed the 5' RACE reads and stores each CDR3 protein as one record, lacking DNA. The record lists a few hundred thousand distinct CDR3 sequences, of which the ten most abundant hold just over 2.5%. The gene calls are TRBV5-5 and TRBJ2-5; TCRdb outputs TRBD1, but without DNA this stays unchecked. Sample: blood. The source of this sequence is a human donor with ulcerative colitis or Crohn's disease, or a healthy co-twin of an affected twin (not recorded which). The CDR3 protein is CASSLALARGQETQYF.